This T cell receptor beta chain was documented in a study of post-analysis software for immune sequencing data. Points from the study as a whole: Those samples that were prepared in the same batch co-clustered strongly by F measure. There was significantly lower normalized Chao1 diversity in multiple sclerosis patients than in controls. Higher frequency in patients than in controls was seen for a handful of TRBV segments, with TRBV5-6, TRBV5-1 and TRBV20-1 among them.

Incorporated into the TCR beta cDNA libraries were unique molecular identifiers, which served to reduce PCR and sequencing biases. Between roughly 1 and 10 million T cells gave rise to some 490,000 cDNA molecules. TCRdb ran MiXCR on the PCR reads and lists one entry per CDR3 protein. Of about 820,000 distinct CDR3 sequences in the sample, roughly 50% are singletons; the top ten hold over 4%. A remark on this clonotype: Its antigen is not known.

The J segment lost 8 bases and the V segment lost 7 bases, leaving 6 bases of the junction unmatched. The germline V gene has CDR1 SGHNT and CDR2 YYREEE (reference sequence). The CDR3 consists of 12 residues. The rearrangement joins TRBV5-4 to TRBJ1-2; 9 bases match TRBD1. The source is a girl under 18 with multiple sclerosis. Sequencing was carried out using blood. CDR3 in amino acids: CASGIQGAGYTF. CDR3 bases: TGTGCCAGCGGCATACAGGGGGCAGGCTACACCTTC.